This T cell receptor beta chain stems from a study of T cells after yellow fever vaccination (dated by TCRdb to between 2018 and 2020). With respect to the entire study: The SMART-Seq v4 Ultra Low Input RNA kit was used to prepare libraries from fractions with low cell numbers. Bulk TCR alpha and beta repertoires were sequenced longitudinally to track T-cell clones before and after primary and booster YFV17D yellow fever vaccination. Two healthy male donors, one aged 18 to 30 and one aged 30 to 40 years, made up the cohort. Blood was collected at multiple timepoints before and after primary and secondary immunization, and bulk PBMC replicates and cell subsets were isolated.

The treatment or condition label, as the study defines it: live attenuated yellow fever vaccine strain. At each blood-draw timepoint, two biological replicates of bulk PBMCs were obtained. PBMCs were isolated from peripheral blood using a standard Ficoll-Paque protocol. TriZol was used to extract RNA from bulk PBMCs, from CD4 and CD8 fractions, and from dextramer-positive and dextramer-negative fractions. Study-level results and caveats: The secondary T-cell response was found to be weaker but faster than the primary response, with a peak reached on day 5 rather than on day 15. Only a couple of donors were included in the study, so the extent to which the findings can be generalized is limited. Most clones expanded after primary vaccination were re-detected after the booster (around 96% of CD4 and roughly 85% of CD8), suggesting broad memory maintenance. Computational filtering was required because FACS-sorted repertoires could contain abundant contaminating clonotypes from the bulk population. A small fraction of clonotypes appeared in both the CD4 and CD8 compartments, likely as a result of convergent recombination.

This clonotype has ten or more counts. No antigen is known for it. No qualities accompany the bases; no much larger clone lies one base away. TCR cDNA was synthesized by 5'RACE template switching, through which a universal primer site and unique molecular identifiers were introduced. cDNA synthesis was primed from both the TCR alpha and TCR beta constant segments. Library amplification involved two PCR steps, and the second step added sample barcodes and sequencing adapters. Sequencing of libraries was performed on Illumina HiSeq 2500 (2x100 bp) or NovaSeq (2x150 bp). For the original study's pipeline: MIGEC was used to demultiplex reads and collapse the reads into UMI consensus sequences, and MiXCR was used for V(D)J alignment. Vaccine-responding clonotypes were identified with edgeR using replicate PBMC samples, with FDR below 0.01 and a log2 fold change above 5 up to day 15 being required. Each bulk clonotype received a CD4 or CD8 identity based on whether the sequenced CD4 or CD8 repertoire contained that clonotype at higher abundance. Through fastp at Q25 and MiXCR, TCRdb rebuilt clones from the public reads, retaining in-frame beta chains. CDR3 protein sequences are deduplicated, and each keeps its most common genes and DNA. Clone size and V and J calls follow TCRdb, not the original study. The sample table holds approximately 550,000 distinct CDR3 sequences, of which less than 15% were seen once. The leading ten clones occupy around an eighth of the sample.

From the cysteine through the phenylalanine, the CDR3 covers 15 amino acids. Just CDR3 DNA is preserved here, 45 bases in frame from base 1. V and J are trimmed by 4 bases and 5 bases, and the gene matches miss 6 bases of the junction. CDR1 SGHDT and CDR2 YYEEEE were looked up in the germline V gene. This receptor was obtained from a man aged 25-45 years who received the YFV17D yellow fever vaccine. The sequencing here drew on PBMCs, taken on the day of the yellow fever booster vaccination. The sequence links TRBV5-6 to TRBJ2-1; TRBD2 fits 10 bases in the junction. The nucleotide sequence reads as follows: TGTGCCAGCAGCCCTGGACTAGCGGAGCACAATGAGCAGTTCTTC. Translated, this is CASSPGLAEHNEQFF.